A selection of T cell receptor beta chains follows, all from one sample in a study of human T cells and chemical hapten exposure. One entry per CDR3 protein results from TCRdb running MiXCR on the RACE reads. In the table there are around 40,000 distinct CDR3 sequences, about 12% of which are singletons. The sample in question was whole blood, obtained in connection with sensitization to the hapten diphenylcyclopropenone (DPC). The receptor source for this set is a woman aged 40 to 49 with alopecia areata. Some clones in this sample may be carry-over from other donors' samples. Both conserved end residues are part of each CDR3. The order of the fields is D gene, J gene, CDR3 length, V gene, CDR3 protein. The D gene is left open where the match is weak.

- TRBJ2-1 12 TRBV28 CASSWRRGAKFF
TRBD2 TRBJ2-1 14 TRBV28 CASSPSGRLNEQFF
TRBD1 TRBJ1-2 14 TRBV12-3/TRBV12-4 CASSFAGGVYGYTF
TRBD2 TRBJ2-3 17 TRBV3-1 CASSQARLAGVADTQYF
- TRBJ1-6 13 TRBV4-2 CASSTNRDSPLHF
- TRBJ2-1 14 TRBV10-3 CAIRSQGGYNEQFF
- TRBJ1-5 15 TRBV11-2 CASSLGLGPNQPQHF
TRBD1 TRBJ1-1 14 TRBV7-9 CASSLGQGSTEAFF
- TRBJ1-5 13 TRBV28 CASSTSFHRAQHF
TRBD1 TRBJ2-3 13 TRBV5-1 CASSLGQGDTQYF
- TRBJ2-3 12 TRBV4-3 CASSLLKDTQYF
- TRBJ1-2 12 TRBV29-1 CSVEDPGDGYTF
TRBD2 TRBJ2-7 12 TRBV29-1 CSVTSGSPEQYF
- TRBJ1-1 14 TRBV5-5 CASSLRLTTREAFF
TRBD1 TRBJ2-7 14 TRBV28 CASSPGQGFYEQYF
- TRBJ2-3 16 TRBV5-1 CASSGGDMTFTDTQYF
- TRBJ1-2 12 TRBV29-1 CSVGVADYGYTF
- TRBJ1-1 13 TRBV11-3 CASSQGVNTEAFF
- TRBJ1-2 11 TRBV29-1 CSVDGPYGYTF
- TRBJ1-1 15 TRBV19 CAGSLPGHRGTEAFF
- TRBJ2-2 12 TRBV2 CARRGDTGELFF
TRBD1 TRBJ1-2 15 TRBV28 CASSPPGQAHYGYTF
- TRBJ2-5 13 TRBV11-2 CASSLEQLETQYF
- TRBJ2-7 12 TRBV10-3 CAIGGTPYEQYF
- TRBJ2-7 11 TRBV10-3 CAISEGDEQYF
TRBD1 TRBJ1-6 18 TRBV28 CASIPRRTGESYNSPLHF
- TRBJ2-7 12 TRBV7-2 CASSWDPYEQYF
TRBD2 TRBJ2-1 14 TRBV28 CASSLAGGRSEQFF
- TRBJ2-1 13 TRBV29-1 CSATKTRAGEQFF
- TRBJ2-3 14 TRBV29-1 CSGRTPGATDTQYF
- TRBJ1-2 13 TRBV6-2/TRBV6-3 CASIDRPNYGYTF
- TRBJ2-7 16 TRBV12-2 CASRPMGVLFSYEQYF
TRBD1 TRBJ1-6 14 TRBV28 CASSFSQGSSPLHF
- TRBJ2-2 15 TRBV9 CASSVATTYTGELFF
TRBD1 TRBJ2-1 14 TRBV7-8 CASSGGQANNEQFF
- TRBJ1-2 14 TRBV29-1 CSVEGGSLFNGYTF
- TRBJ2-6 17 TRBV12-3/TRBV12-4 CASSLRPNLSGANVLTF
- TRBJ1-2 11 TRBV20-1 CSAELWDGYTF
- TRBJ2-2 13 TRBV9 CASSPLAGGELFF
TRBD1 TRBJ2-3 15 TRBV18 CASSGQGQYTDTQYF
TRBD2 TRBJ2-5 16 TRBV9 CASSVSTSATQETQYF